This TCR beta chain was found in a study of blood T cell repertoires in COVID-19. The V gene end was trimmed by 5 bases and the J gene end by 6 bases; junction bases not matched to a gene: 11. Germline CDR1 is MNHEY and CDR2 is SMNVEV (reference sequence). The CDR3 loop spans 16 amino acids. Here immunoSEQ multiplex PCR was the method, and the copy in TCRdb shows in-frame clones only, minus some. The sample comprises about 380,000 clones, more than 75% of which are singletons, and almost 3% rests with the top ten. The chain joins TRBV27 to TRBJ2-7; 12 positions match TRBD2. The sequence was collected from a woman in her twenties or thirties who had recovered from COVID-19. The sequenced sample was PBMCs or T cells enriched from blood (not recorded which). The CDR3 region has the DNA TGTGCCAGCAGTACCCCCCGGACTAGCGGGATACTCGAGCAGTACTTC. Its protein is CASSTPRTSGILEQYF.